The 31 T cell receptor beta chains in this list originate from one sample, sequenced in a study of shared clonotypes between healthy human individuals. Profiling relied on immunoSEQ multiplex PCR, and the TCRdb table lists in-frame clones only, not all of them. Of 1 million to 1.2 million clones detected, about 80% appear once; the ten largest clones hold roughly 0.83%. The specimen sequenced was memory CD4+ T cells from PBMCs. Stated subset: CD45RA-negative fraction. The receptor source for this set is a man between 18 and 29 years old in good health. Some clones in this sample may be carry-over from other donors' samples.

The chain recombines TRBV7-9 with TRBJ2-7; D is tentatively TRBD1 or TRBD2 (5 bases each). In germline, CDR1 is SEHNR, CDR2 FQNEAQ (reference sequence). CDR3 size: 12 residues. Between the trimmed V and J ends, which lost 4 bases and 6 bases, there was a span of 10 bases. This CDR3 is CASSSGTFEQYF. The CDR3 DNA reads TGTGCCAGCAGCTCAGGGACCTTCGAGCAGTACTTC.

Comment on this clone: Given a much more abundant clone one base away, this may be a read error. The CDR3 is CVSSLKRGTEAFF. The DNA of the CDR3 is TGTGTCAGCAGCTTGAAGAGGGGAACTGAAGCTTTCTTT. The V and J genes are TRBV5-6 and TRBJ1-1, with D perhaps matching TRBD1 (5 bases). Germline V gene sequence: CDR1 SGHDT, CDR2 YYEEEE. CDR3 length equals 13 residues.

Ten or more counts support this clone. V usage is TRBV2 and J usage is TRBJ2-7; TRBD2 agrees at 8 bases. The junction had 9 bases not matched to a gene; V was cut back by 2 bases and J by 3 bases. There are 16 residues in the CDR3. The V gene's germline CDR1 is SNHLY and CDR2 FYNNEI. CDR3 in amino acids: CASSERLAGAFYEQYF. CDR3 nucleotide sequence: TGTGCCAGCAGTGAAAGGCTAGCGGGCGCATTCTACGAGCAGTACTTC.

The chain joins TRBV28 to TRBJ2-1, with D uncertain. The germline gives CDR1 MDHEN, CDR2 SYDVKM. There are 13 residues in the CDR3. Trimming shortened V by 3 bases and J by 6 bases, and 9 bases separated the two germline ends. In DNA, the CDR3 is TGTGCCAGCAGTTTGATGGGTGGCAATGAGCAGTTCTTC. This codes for CASSLMGGNEQFF.

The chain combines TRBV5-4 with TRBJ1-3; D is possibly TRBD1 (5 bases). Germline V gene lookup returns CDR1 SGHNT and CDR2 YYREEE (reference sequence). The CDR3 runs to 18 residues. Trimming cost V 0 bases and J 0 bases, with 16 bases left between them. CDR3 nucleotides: TGTGCCAGCAGCTTGGGACTACCCGGGACCCACTCTGGAAACACCATATATTTT. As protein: CASSLGLPGTHSGNTIYF.

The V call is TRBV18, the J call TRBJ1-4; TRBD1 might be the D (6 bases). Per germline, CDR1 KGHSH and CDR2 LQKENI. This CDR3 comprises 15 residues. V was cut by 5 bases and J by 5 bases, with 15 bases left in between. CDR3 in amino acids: CASSKSGTPNEKLFF. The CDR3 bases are TGTGCCAGCTCAAAGTCCGGGACACCAAATGAAAAACTGTTTTTT.

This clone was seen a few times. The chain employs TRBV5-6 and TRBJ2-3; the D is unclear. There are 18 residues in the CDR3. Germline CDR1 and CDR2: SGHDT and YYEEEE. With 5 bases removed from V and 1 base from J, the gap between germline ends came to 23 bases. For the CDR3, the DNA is TGTGCCAGCAGTTTTACGGGCGTGGGCCCGGCGGGCACAGATACGCAGTATTTT. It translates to CASSFTGVGPAGTDTQYF.

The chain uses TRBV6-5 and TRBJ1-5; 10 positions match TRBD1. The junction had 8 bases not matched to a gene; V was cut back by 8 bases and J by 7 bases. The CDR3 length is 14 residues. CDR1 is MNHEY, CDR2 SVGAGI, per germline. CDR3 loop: CASRTGGRGQPQHF. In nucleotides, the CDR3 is TGTGCCAGCCGGACAGGGGGAAGAGGACAGCCCCAGCATTTT.

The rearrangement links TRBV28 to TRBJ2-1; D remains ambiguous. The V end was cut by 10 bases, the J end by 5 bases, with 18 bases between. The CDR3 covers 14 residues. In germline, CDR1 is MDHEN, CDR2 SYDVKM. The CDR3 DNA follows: TGTGCCACAAACCCGGCCAGAGTTAACAATGAGCAGTTCTTC. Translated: CATNPARVNNEQFF. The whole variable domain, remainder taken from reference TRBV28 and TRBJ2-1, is DVKVTQSSRYLVKRTGEKVFLECVQDMDHENMFWYRQDPGLGLRLIYFSYDVKMKEKGDIPEGYSVSREKKERFSLILESASTNQTSMYLCATNPARVNNEQFFGPGTRLTVL.

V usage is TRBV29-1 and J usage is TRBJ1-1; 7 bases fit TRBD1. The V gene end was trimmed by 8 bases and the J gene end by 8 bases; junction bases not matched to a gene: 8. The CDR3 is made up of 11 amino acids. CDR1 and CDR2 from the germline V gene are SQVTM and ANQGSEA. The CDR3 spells CSTHRDREAFF. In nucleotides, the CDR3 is TGCAGCACCCACCGGGACAGAGAAGCTTTCTTT. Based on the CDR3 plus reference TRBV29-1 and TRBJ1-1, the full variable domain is SAVISQKPSRDICQRGTSLTIQCQVDSQVTMMFWYRQQPGQSLTLIATANQGSEATYESGFVIDKFPISRPNLTFSTLTVSNMSPEDSSIYLCSTHRDREAFFGQGTRLTVV.

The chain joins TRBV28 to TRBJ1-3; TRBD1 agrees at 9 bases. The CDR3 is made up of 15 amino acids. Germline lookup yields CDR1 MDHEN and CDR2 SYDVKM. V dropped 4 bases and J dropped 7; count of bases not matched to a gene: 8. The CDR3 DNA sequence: TGTGCCAGCAGTTCCCCCGGGACAGGGCGGAACACCATATATTTT. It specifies CASSSPGTGRNTIYF.

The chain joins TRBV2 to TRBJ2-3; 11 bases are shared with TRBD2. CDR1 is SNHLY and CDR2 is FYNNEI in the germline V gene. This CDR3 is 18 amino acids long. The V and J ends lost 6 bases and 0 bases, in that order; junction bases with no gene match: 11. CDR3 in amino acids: CASSDGVTSGGSTDTQYF. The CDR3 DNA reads TGTGCCAGCAGCGATGGAGTTACTAGCGGGGGAAGCACAGATACGCAGTATTTT.

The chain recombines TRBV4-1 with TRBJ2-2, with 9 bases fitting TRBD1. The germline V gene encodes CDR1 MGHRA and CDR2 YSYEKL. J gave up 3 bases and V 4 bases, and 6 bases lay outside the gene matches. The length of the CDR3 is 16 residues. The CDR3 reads CASSPQGASDTGELFF. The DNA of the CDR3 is TGCGCCAGCAGCCCACAGGGGGCCTCGGACACCGGGGAGCTGTTTTTT.

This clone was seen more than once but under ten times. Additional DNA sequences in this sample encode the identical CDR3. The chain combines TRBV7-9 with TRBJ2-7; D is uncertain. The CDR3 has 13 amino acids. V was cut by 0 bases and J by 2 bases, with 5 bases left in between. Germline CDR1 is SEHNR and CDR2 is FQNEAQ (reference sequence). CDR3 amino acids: CASSLAGAYEQYF. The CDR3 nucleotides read TGTGCCAGCAGCTTAGCTGGAGCCTACGAGCAGTACTTC.

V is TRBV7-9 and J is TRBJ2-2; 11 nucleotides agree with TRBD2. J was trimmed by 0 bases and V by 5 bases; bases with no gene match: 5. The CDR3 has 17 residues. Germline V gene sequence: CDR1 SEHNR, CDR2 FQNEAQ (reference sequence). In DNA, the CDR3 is TGTGCCAGCAGCCCTAGACTAGCGGGGCCGAACACCGGGGAGCTGTTTTTT. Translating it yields CASSPRLAGPNTGELFF. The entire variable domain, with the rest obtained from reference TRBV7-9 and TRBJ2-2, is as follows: DTGVSQNPRHKITKRGQNVTFRCDPISEHNRLYWYRQTLGQGPEFLTYFQNEAQLEKSRLLSDRFSAERPKGSFSTLEIQRTEQGDSAMYLCASSPRLAGPNTGELFFGEGSRLTVL.

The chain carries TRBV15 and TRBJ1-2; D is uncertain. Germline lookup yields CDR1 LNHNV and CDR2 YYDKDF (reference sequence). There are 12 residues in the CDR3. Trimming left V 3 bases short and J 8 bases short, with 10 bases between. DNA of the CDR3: TGTGCCACCAGCAGGGCCAAAGGCGGCTACACCTTC. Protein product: CATSRAKGGYTF.

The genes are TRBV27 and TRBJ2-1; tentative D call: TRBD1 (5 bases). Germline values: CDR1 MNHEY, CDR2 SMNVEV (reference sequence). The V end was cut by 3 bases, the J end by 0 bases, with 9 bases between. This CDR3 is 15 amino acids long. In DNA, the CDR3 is TGTGCCAGCAGTTTCAGGGTTACCTCCTACAATGAGCAGTTCTTC. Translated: CASSFRVTSYNEQFF.

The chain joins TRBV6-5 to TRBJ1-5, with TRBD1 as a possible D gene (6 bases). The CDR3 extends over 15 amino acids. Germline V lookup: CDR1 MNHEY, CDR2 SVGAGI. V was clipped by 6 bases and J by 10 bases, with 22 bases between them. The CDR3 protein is CASSPEGGLPRPQHF. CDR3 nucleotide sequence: TGTGCCAGCAGCCCTGAGGGGGGACTCCCTAGACCCCAGCATTTT.

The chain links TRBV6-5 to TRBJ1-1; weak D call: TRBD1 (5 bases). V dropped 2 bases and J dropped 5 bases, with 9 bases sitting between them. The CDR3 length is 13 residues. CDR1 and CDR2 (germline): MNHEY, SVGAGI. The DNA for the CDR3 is TGTGCCAGCAGTTACGGGACGGAGACTGAAGCTTTCTTT. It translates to CASSYGTETEAFF.

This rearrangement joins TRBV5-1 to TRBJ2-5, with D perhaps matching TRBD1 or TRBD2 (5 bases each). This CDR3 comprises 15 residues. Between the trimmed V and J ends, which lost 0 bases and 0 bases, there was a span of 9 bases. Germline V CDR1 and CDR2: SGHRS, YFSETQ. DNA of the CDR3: TGCGCCAGCAGCTTGGGAGGGGCGTACCAAGAGACCCAGTACTTC. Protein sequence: CASSLGGAYQETQYF.

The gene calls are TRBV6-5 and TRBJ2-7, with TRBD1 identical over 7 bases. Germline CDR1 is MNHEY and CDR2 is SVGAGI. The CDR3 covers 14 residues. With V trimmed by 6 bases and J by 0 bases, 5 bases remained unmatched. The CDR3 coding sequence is TGTGCCAGCAGAATGGACAGGATCTCCTACGAGCAGTACTTC. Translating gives CASRMDRISYEQYF.

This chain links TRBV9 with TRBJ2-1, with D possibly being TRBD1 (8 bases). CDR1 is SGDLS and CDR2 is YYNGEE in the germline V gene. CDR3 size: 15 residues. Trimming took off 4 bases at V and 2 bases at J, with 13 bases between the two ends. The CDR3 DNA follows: TGTGCCAGCAGCCCACAGGGGGGGGCCTACAATGAGCAGTTCTTC. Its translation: CASSPQGGAYNEQFF.

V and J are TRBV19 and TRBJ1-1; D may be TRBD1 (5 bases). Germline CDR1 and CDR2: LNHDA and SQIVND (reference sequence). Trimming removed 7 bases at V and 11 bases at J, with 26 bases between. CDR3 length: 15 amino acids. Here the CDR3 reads CASTLGTWIGPGAFF. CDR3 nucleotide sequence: TGTGCCAGTACCCTGGGGACGTGGATCGGCCCTGGCGCTTTCTTT.

This chain's CDR3 is CASRRAGLDQIHTDTQYF. In DNA form, the CDR3 reads TGTGCCAGCAGGCGCGCGGGGCTAGATCAGATACACACAGATACGCAGTATTTT. The J gene is TRBJ2-3, the V gene TRBV28, with D maybe TRBD2 (6 bases). Trimming removed 6 bases at V and 2 bases at J, with 24 bases between. The CDR3 sequence is 18 residues long. Germline lookup yields CDR1 MDHEN and CDR2 SYDVKM.

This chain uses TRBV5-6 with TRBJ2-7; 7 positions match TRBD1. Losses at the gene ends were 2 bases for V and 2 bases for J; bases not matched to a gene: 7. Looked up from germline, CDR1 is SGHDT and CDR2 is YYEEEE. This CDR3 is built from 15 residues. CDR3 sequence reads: CASSFINRGPYEQYF. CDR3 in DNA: TGTGCCAGCAGCTTCATAAACAGGGGCCCCTACGAGCAGTACTTC.

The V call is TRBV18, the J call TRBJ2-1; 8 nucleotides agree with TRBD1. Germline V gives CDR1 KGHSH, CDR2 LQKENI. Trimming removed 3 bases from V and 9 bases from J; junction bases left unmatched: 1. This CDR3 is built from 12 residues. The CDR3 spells CASSPRGLEQFF. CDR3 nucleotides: TGTGCCAGCTCACCCAGGGGGCTTGAGCAGTTCTTC.

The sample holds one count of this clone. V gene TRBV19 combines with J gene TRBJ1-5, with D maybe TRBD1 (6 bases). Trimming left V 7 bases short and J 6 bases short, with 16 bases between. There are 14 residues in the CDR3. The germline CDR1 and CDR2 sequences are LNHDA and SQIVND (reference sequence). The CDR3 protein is CASTQGGSGQPQHF. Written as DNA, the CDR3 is TGTGCCAGTACACAAGGGGGGAGCGGTCAGCCCCAGCATTTT.

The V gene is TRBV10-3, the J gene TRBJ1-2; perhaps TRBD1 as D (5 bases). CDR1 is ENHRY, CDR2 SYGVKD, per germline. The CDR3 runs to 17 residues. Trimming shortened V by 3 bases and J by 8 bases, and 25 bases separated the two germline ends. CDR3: CAISDYGAEEYGGGYTF. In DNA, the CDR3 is TGTGCCATCAGTGACTATGGGGCCGAAGAATACGGTGGGGGCTACACCTTC.

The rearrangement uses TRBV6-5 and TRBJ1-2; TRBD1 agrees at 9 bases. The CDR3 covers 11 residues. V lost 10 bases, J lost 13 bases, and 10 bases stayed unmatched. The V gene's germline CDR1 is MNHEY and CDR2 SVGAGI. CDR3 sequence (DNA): TGTGCCACTGGGCGGGGGACAGGGAGCACCTTC. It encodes CATGRGTGSTF.

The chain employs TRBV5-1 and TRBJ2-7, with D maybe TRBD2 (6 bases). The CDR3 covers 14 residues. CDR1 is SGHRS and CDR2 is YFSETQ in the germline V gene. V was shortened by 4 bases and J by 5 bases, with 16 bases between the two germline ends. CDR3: CASSASGRDDEQYF. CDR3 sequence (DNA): TGCGCCAGCAGCGCCTCCGGGAGAGACGACGAGCAGTACTTC.

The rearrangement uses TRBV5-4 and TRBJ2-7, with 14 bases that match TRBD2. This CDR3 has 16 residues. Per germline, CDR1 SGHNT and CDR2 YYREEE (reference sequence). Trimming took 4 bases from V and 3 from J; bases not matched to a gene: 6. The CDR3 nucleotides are TGTGCCAGCAGCAGACTAGCGGGAGGGCCAGTCTACGAGCAGTACTTC. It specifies CASSRLAGGPVYEQYF.